This T cell receptor (beta chain) was documented in a study of a mutant IDH1 vaccine in newly diagnosed glioma. Study details: A roughly 62% male, 37.5% female split and a mean age of roughly 44 years characterized treated patients.

Sample time point: week 5, during vaccination. A single vaccine dose contained 300 ug of mutant IDH1 20-mer peptide, and topical imiquimod was used with it. The V gene lost 0 bases and the J gene lost 4 bases, with 15 bases spanning the gap. The CDR3 contains 16 residues. CDR1 is LGHNT, CDR2 FRNRAP, per germline. Clones were sequenced by immunoSEQ multiplex PCR, and TCRdb holds only the in-frame ones, with some missing. The sample includes approximately 24,000 clones, approximately 80% of them seen just once. In its sample, this clone was seen a few times. What it binds is not known. Notes on the study in general: A vaccine-induced immune response developed in roughly 93% of the patients.

This material consisted of PBMCs, taken from a glioma patient whose treatment included an IDH1 peptide vaccine. The V call is TRBV12-5, the J call TRBJ2-5; D gene unclear. The clonotype originates from a man aged 40-55 years with glioma. This CDR3 reads CASGLVTLDGGETQYF. The CDR3 DNA is TGTGCTAGTGGTTTGGTAACCCTAGACGGTGGAGAGACCCAGTACTTC. The variable domain in full, completed from reference TRBV12-5 and TRBJ2-5, reads DARVTQTPRHKVTEMGQEVTMRCQPILGHNTVFWYRQTMMQGLELLAYFRNRAPLDDSGMPKDRFSAEMPDATLATLKIQPSEPRDSAVYFCASGLVTLDGGETQYFGPGTRLLVL.